This T cell receptor beta chain was recovered during a study of CD8 T cells in Susac syndrome. Study-level results: Peak Susac CD8+ clonal expansion was seen in TEMRA cells and active patients. Within total CD8+ repertoires, under 20 Susac-specific public clones were found, and within CD8+ TEMRA repertoires, five.

The RNA input was roughly 0.5 to 1 ug, and it was reverse transcribed with random hexamers. A multiplex approach, immunoSEQ multiplex PCR, amplified TCR beta CDR3 across 54 Vbeta and 13 Jbeta. TCRdb redid the calling of the immunoSEQ multiplex PCR reads with MiXCR, one entry per CDR3 protein. The repertoire has 92,000 or so distinct CDR3 sequences, roughly 96% of them found once; the top ten carry roughly 0.62%. This CDR3 spans 14 amino acids. CDR1 and CDR2 (germline): LGHNA, YSLEER. The germline V and J ends were trimmed by 0 bases and 7 bases, with 10 bases remaining between them. Purification of the CD8+ and CD4+ T cells relied on negative isolation, and TEMRA cells underwent FACS enrichment. A word on this clonotype: Its antigen remains unidentified.

The material sequenced was CD8+ T cells from PBMCs. This clonotype was obtained from a human donor with Susac syndrome. The chain employs TRBV4-3 and TRBJ1-5; D might be TRBD1 (5 bases). CDR3: CASSQDDGGQPQHF. The CDR3, as DNA: TGCGCCAGCAGCCAAGATGACGGGGGGCAGCCCCAGCATTTT.